This T cell receptor beta chain was observed in a study of identical twins. This clonotype was observed a handful of times. The antigen remains unidentified. V lost 5 bases and J lost 10, with 15 bases in between. The CDR3 runs to 13 residues. The V gene's germline CDR1 is SGHTA and CDR2 FQGNSA. Study-wide results and limits: Researchers reported weaker excess twin sharing in beta out-of-frame sequences. In monozygotic twins, models underestimated the sharing of out-of-frame TCR alpha.

Unique molecular identifiers were in the cDNA, with template-switch universal primer binding. TCRdb re-called the 5' RACE reads with MiXCR, one entry per CDR3 protein. Here the sample spans approximately 620,000 distinct CDR3 sequences, under 9% being singletons. These sequences were also reported in another study, on yellow fever vaccine responses in identical twins.

V is TRBV7-2 and J is TRBJ2-1, with D possibly being TRBD2 (6 bases). Source material: PBMCs. This receptor was obtained from a woman aged 18-29 years in good health. The CDR3 DNA reads as TGTGCCAGCAGCCGGGACTCCCTAGGGGAGCAGTTCTTC. Protein: CASSRDSLGEQFF.